This T cell receptor beta chain originates from a study of cytomegalovirus exposure and HLA in healthy donors. At sampling all donors were nominally healthy, likely with unrecorded immune exposures. The PCR was carried out with 60 Vbeta primers and 13 Jbeta primers. Sequencing used immunoSEQ multiplex PCR; TCRdb keeps in-frame clones, though not all of them. The sample has 110,000 to 150,000 clones; approximately 70% are singletons. This CDR3 is built from 13 residues. V was trimmed by 1 base and J by 9 bases, leaving 12 bases between them. CDR1 is MNHNS, CDR2 SASEGT, per germline. The chain recombines TRBV6-1 with TRBJ1-2; possible D gene TRBD1, 5 bases. The sequence derives from an older woman in good health and CMV-seropositive. Input material: PBMCs. CDR3 loop: CASSEERGKSYTF. The CDR3 nucleotides read TGTGCCAGCAGTGAAGAGCGGGGGAAGAGCTACACCTTC.